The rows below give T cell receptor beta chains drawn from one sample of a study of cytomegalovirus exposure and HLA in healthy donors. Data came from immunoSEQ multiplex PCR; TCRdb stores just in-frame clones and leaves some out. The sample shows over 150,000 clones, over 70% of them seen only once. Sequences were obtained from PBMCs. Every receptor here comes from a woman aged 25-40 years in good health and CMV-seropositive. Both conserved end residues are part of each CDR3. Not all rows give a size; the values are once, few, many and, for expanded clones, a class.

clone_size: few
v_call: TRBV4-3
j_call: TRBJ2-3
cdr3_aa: CASSQAITGTGVTDTQYF

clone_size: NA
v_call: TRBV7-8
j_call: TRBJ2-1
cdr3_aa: CASSRGLADYNEQFF

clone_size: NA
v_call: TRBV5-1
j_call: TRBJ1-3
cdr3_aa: CASSLAPGSGNTIYF

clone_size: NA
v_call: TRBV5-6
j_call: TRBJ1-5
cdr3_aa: CASSSQGVKGQPQHF

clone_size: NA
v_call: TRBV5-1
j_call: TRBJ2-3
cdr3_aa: CASSLAPASGTGADTQYF

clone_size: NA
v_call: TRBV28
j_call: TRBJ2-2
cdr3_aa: CASSGPRSLTGGNNPGELFF

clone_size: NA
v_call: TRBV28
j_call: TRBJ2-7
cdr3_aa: CASRPGQGGKQYF

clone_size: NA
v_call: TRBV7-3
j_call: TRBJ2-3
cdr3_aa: CASSRHLTDTQYF

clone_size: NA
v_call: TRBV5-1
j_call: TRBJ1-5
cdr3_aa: CASSLGPGTGNSNQPQHF

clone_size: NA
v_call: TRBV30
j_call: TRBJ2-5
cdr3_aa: CAWSDRGGHFETQYF

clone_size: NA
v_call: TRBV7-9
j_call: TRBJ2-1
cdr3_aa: CASSFQAGARHEQFF

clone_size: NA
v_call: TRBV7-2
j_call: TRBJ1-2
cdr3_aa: CASSPGQGAEGYTF

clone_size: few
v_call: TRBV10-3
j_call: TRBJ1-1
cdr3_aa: CAISPGVGTEAFF

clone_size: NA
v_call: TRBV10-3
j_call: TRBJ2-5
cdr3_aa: CAISESQVETQYF

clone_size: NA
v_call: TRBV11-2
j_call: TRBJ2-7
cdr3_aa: CASSSNYEQYF

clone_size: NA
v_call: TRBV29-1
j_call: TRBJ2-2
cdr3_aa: CSVLTGGDGELFF

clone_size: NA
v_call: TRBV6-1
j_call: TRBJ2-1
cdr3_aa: CASGGGGEQFF

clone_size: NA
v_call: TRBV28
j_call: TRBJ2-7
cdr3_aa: CASSSPPRGSGEQYF

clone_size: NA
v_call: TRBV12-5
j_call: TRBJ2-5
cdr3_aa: CASGLVPGEETQYF

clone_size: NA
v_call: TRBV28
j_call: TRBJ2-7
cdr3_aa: CASSLYGASEVYEQYF

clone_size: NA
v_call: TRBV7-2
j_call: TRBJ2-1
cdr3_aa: CASSLTQGTYNEQFF

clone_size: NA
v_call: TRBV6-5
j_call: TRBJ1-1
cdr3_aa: CASRNLQGRNTEAFF

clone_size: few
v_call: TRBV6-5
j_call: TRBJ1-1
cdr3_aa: CASSSPGTREGFF

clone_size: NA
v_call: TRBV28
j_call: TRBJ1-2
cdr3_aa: CASNELGQGAWANYGYTF

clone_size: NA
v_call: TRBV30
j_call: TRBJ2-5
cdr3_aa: CAWTPLRRLAGGLETQYF

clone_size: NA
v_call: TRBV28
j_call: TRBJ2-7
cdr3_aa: CASSPGTGGGQYF

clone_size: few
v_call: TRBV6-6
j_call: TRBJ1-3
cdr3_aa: CASSYPTGDSNTIYF

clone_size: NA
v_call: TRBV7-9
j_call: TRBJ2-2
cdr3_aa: CASSLGASNTGELFF

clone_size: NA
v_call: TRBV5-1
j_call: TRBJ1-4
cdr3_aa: CASSLGQGPNEKLFF

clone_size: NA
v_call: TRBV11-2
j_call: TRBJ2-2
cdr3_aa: CASSPLAGESGGELFF

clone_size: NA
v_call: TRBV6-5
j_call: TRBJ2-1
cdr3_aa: CASSSGSYNEQFF

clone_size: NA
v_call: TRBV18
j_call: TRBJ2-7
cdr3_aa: CASSPGTGDREQYF

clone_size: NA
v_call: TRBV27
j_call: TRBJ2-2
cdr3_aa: CASSFLEALGTGELFF

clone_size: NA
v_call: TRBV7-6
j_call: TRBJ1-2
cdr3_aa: CASSLQGAYGYTF

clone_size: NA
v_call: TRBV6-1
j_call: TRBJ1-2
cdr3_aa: CASSEAWLSTPYGYTF

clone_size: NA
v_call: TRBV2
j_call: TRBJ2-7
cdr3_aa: CASSERGTGGEQYF

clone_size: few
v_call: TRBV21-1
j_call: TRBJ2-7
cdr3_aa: CASSKDGGVGNGPSASEQYF

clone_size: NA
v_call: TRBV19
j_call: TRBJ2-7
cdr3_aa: CASSWGRGDYEQYF

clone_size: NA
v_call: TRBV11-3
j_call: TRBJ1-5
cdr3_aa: CASSLDLDQPQHF

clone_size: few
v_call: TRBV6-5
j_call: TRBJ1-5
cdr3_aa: CASTAQINQPQHF

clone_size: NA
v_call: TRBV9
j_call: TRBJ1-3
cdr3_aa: CASSGEQGVVVGNTIYF